Listed here are 7 T cell receptor beta chains from one sample, sequenced in a study of Ad26.COV2.S vaccination and SARS-CoV-2 variants. The protocol was immunoSEQ multiplex PCR, while the TCRdb copy is restricted to in-frame clones and leaves out a portion. The table has tens of thousands of clones, less than 85% seen once. Source: peripheral blood, taken after recovery from COVID-19. The source of these receptors is a human donor who had recovered from COVID-19.

The chain links TRBV18 to TRBJ2-2; D unresolved. This CDR3 has 14 residues. Trimming shortened V by 2 bases and J by 4 bases, and 8 bases separated the two germline ends. Germline V gives CDR1 KGHSH, CDR2 LQKENI. In DNA, the CDR3 is TGTGCCAGCTCACCATTTTACAGCACCGGGGAGCTGTTTTTT. It yields the protein CASSPFYSTGELFF. Full variable domain (missing parts from reference TRBV18 and TRBJ2-2): NAGVMQNPRHLVRRRGQEARLRCSPMKGHSHVYWYRQLPEEGLKFMVYLQKENIIDESGMPKERFSAEFPKEGPSILRIQQVVRGDSAAYFCASSPFYSTGELFFGEGSRLTVL.

The count of this clone is one. The rearrangement joins TRBV20-1 to TRBJ2-3; unclear D gene. V shed 3 bases and J shed 2 bases, with 12 bases lying between them. CDR1 DFQATT and CDR2 SNEGSKA come from the germline V gene (reference sequence). The CDR3 extends over 14 amino acids. CDR3 in DNA: TGCAGTGCTAGTACCAGGACGTACACAGATACGCAGTATTTT. It specifies CSASTRTYTDTQYF.

The chain combines TRBV28 with TRBJ1-1; 7 bases agree with TRBD1. This CDR3 contains 14 residues. V trimming: 8 bases; J trimming: 0 bases; junction bases outside the gene matches: 6. CDR1 is MDHEN and CDR2 is SYDVKM in the germline V gene. The CDR3 bases are TGTGCCAGCTATCCTGGGACAGTGAACACTGAAGCTTTCTTT. This translates into CASYPGTVNTEAFF.

Here the CDR3 DNA reads TGTGCCAGCAGGCCCGGGACAGAAGATACGCAGTATTTT. This translates into CASRPGTEDTQYF. The chain links TRBV5-8 to TRBJ2-3, with 7 bases lining up with TRBD1. Trimming removed 5 bases from V and 5 bases from J; junction bases left unmatched: 5. This CDR3 comprises 13 residues. Germline V gene lookup returns CDR1 SGHTS and CDR2 YDEGEE.

The V call is TRBV6-2 or TRBV6-3, the J call TRBJ2-3; D gene uncertain. Germline V gives CDR1 MNHEY, CDR2 SVGEGT. This CDR3 has 15 amino acids. Trimming left V 2 bases short and J 2 bases short, with 11 bases between. DNA for the CDR3: TGTGCCAGCAGTTACAGTCGTACAGTCACAGATACGCAGTATTTT. Protein: CASSYSRTVTDTQYF.

The V call is TRBV25-1, the J call TRBJ2-1; TRBD2 might be the D (6 bases). This CDR3 has 11 residues. In germline, CDR1 is MGHDK, CDR2 SYGVNS. V shed 6 bases and J shed 7 bases, with 7 bases lying between them. CDR3 in DNA: TGTGCCAGCAGCGCGGGGAATGAGCAGTTCTTC. Its protein product is CASSAGNEQFF.

The V gene is TRBV6-2 or TRBV6-3, the J gene TRBJ2-3; D gene uncertain. The ends were cut back, 5 bases at V and 2 bases at J, with 5 bases in the middle. Germline CDR1 is MNHEY and CDR2 is SVGEGT. The CDR3 contains 12 residues. In DNA form, the CDR3 reads TGTGCCAGCAGTGGTGTCACAGATACGCAGTATTTT. It encodes CASSGVTDTQYF.